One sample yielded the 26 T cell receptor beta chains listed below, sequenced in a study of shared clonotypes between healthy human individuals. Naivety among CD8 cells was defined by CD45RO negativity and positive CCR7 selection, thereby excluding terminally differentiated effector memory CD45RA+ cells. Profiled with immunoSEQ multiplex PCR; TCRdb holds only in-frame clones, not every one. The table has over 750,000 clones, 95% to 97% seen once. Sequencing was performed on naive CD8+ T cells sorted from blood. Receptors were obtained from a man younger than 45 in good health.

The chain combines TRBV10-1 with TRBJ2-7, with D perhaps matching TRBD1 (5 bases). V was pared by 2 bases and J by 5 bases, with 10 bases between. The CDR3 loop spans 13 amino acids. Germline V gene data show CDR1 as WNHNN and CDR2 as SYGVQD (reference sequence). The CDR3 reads CASSESEGDEQYF. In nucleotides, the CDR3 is TGCGCCAGCAGTGAGAGTGAAGGGGACGAGCAGTACTTC.

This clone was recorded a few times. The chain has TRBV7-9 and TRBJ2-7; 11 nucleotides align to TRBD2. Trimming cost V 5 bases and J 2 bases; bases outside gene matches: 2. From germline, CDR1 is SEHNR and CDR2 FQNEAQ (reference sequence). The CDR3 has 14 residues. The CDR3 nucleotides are TGTGCCAGCAGCGTTAGCGGGAGGGCCTACGAGCAGTACTTC. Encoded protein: CASSVSGRAYEQYF.

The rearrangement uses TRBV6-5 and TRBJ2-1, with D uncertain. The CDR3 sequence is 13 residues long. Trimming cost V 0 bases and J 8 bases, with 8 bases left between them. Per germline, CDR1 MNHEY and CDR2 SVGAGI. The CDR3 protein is CASSYSIRDEQFF. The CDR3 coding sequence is TGTGCCAGCAGTTACTCTATCCGGGATGAGCAGTTCTTC.

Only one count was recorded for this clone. In DNA, the CDR3 is TGTGCCAGCAGCTTCGGGATGTACGAGCAGTACTTC. Its protein product is CASSFGMYEQYF. The chain links TRBV11-2 to TRBJ2-7, with D tentatively TRBD2 (5 bases). The CDR3 contains 12 residues. V was pared by 3 bases and J by 4 bases, with 7 bases between. CDR1 and CDR2 (germline): SGHAT, FQNNGV.

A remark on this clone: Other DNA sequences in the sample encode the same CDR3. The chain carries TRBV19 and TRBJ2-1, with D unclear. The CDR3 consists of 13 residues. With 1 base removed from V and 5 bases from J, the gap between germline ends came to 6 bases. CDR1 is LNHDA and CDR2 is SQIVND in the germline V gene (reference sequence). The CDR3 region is CASSIVLNNEQFF. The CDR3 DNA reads TGTGCCAGTAGTATAGTCCTCAACAATGAGCAGTTCTTC.

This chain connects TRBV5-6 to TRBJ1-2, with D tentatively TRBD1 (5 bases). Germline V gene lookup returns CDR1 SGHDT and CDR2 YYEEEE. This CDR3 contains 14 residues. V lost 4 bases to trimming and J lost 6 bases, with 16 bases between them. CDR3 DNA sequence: TGTGCCAGCAGCCCGAATCAGGGTTATCATGGCTACACCTTC. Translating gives CASSPNQGYHGYTF.

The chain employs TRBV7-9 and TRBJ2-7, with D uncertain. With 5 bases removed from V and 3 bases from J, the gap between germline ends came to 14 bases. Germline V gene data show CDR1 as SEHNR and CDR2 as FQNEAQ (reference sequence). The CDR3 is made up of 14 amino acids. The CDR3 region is CASSQRNTRYEQYF. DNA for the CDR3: TGTGCCAGCAGCCAGAGGAACACCCGCTACGAGCAGTACTTC.

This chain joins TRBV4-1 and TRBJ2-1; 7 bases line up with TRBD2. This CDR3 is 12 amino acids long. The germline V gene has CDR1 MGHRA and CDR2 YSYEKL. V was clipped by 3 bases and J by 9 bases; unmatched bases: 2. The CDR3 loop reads CASSQGGVEQFF. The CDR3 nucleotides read TGCGCCAGCAGCCAGGGAGGGGTTGAGCAGTTCTTC.

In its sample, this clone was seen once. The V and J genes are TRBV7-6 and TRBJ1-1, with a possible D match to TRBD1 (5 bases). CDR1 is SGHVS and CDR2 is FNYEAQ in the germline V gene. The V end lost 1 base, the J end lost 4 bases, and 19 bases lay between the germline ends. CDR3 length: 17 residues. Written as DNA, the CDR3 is TGTGCCAGCAGCTTAGGCTGGGGTCAGGGTGAGGGCACTGAAGCTTTCTTT. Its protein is CASSLGWGQGEGTEAFF.

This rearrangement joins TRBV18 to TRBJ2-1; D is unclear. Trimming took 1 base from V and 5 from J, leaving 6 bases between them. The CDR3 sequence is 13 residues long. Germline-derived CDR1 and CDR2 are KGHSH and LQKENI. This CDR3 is CASSPQNNNEQFF. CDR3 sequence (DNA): TGTGCCAGCTCACCACAGAACAACAATGAGCAGTTCTTC.

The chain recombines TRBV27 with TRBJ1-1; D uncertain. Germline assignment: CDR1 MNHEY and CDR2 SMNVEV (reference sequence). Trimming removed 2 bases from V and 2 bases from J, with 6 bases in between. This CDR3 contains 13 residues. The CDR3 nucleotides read TGTGCCAGCAGTTTACAGGTTAACACTGAAGCTTTCTTT. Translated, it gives CASSLQVNTEAFF.

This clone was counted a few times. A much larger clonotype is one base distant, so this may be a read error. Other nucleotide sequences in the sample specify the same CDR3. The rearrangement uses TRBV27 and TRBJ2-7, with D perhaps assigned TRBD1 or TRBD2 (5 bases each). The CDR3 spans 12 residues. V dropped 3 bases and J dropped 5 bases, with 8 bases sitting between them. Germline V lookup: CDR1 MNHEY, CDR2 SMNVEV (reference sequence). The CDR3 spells CASSLLGDEQYF. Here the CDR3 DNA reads TGTGCCAGCAGTTTGTTGGGGGACGAGCAGTACTTC.

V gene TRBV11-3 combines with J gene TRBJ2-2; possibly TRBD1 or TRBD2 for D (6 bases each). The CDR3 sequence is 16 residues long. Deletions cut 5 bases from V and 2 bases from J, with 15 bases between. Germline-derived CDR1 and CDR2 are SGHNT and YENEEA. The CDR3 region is CASSSGQGLNTGELFF. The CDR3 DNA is TGTGCCAGCAGCAGCGGGCAGGGGCTAAACACCGGGGAGCTGTTTTTT. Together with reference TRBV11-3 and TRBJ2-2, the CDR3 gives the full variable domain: EAGVVQSPRYKIIEKKQPVAFWCNPISGHNTLYWYLQNLGQGPELLIRYENEEAVDDSQLPKDRFSAERLKGVDSTLKIQPAELGDSAVYLCASSSGQGLNTGELFFGEGSRLTVL.

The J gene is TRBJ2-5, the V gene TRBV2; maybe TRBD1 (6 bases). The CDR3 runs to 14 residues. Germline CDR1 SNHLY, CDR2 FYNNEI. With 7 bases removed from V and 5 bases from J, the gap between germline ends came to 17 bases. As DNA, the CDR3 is TGTGCCAGCATCGCGCAGGGGCGCGGTGAGACCCAGTACTTC. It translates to CASIAQGRGETQYF.

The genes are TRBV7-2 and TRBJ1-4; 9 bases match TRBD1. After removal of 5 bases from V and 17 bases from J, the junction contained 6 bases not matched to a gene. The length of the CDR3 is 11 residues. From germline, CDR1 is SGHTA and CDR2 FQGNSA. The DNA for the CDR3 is TGTGCCAGCAGCCGAGGGGACAGGGTTTTTTTT. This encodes CASSRGDRVFF.

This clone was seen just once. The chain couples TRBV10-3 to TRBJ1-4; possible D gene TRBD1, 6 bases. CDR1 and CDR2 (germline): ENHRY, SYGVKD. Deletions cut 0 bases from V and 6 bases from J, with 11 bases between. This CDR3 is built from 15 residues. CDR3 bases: TGTGCCATCAGTGAGTCCGGAGGGGGGGATGAAAAACTGTTTTTT. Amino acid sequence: CAISESGGGDEKLFF.

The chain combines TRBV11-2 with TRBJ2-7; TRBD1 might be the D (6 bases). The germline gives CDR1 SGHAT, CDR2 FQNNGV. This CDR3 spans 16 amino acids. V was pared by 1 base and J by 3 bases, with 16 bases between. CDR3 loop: CASSLGVGQLVYEQYF. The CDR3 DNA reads TGTGCCAGCAGCTTAGGAGTCGGACAGCTAGTCTACGAGCAGTACTTC.

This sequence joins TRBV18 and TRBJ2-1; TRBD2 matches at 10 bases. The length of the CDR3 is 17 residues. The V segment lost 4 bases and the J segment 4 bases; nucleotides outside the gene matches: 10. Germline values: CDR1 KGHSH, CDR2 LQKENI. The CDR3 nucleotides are TGTGCCAGCTCACAGACTAGCGGGTATACACTTTACAATGAGCAGTTCTTC. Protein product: CASSQTSGYTLYNEQFF. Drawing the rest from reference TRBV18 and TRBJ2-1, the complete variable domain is NAGVMQNPRHLVRRRGQEARLRCSPMKGHSHVYWYRQLPEEGLKFMVYLQKENIIDESGMPKERFSAEFPKEGPSILRIQQVVRGDSAAYFCASSQTSGYTLYNEQFFGPGTRLTVL.

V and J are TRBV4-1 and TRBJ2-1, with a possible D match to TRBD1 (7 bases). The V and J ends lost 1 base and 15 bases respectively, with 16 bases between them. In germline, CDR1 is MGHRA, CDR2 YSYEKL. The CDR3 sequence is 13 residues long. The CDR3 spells CASSQVQGGERFF. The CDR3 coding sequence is TGCGCCAGCAGCCAAGTTCAGGGGGGCGAAAGGTTCTTC.

CDR3 in amino acids: CASSQGWGIEAFF. CDR3 coding DNA: TGTGCCAGCAGCCAGGGGTGGGGGATTGAAGCTTTCTTT. The chain combines TRBV7-2 with TRBJ1-1; D may be TRBD1 (6 bases). CDR1 and CDR2 (germline): SGHTA, FQGNSA. The CDR3 extends over 13 amino acids. Trimming shortened V by 5 bases and J by 7 bases, and 14 bases separated the two germline ends.

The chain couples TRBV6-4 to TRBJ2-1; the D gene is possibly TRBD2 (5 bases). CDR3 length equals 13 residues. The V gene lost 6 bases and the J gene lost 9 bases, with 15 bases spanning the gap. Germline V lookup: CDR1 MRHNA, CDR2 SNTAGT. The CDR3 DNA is TGTGCCAGCAGAGACGGACTTCGCGGTGAGCAGTTCTTC. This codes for CASRDGLRGEQFF.

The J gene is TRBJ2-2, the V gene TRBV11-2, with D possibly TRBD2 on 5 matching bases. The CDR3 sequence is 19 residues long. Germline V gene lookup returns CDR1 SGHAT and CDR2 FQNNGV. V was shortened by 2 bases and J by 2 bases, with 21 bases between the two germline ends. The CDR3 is CASSLPPWEEGSNTGELFF. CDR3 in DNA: TGTGCCAGCAGCTTACCCCCGTGGGAAGAGGGATCAAACACCGGGGAGCTGTTTTTT.

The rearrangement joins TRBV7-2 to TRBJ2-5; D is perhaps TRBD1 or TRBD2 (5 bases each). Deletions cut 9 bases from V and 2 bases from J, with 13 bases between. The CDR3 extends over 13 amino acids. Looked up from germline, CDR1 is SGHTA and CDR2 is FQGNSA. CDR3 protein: CASGDALQETQYF. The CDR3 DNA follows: TGTGCCAGTGGGGACGCTCTTCAAGAGACCCAGTACTTC. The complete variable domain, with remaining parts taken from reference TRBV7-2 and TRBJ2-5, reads GAGVSQSPSNKVTEKGKDVELRCDPISGHTALYWYRQSLGQGLEFLIYFQGNSAPDKSGLPSDRFSAERTGGSVSTLTIQRTQQEDSAVYLCASGDALQETQYFGPGTRLLVL.

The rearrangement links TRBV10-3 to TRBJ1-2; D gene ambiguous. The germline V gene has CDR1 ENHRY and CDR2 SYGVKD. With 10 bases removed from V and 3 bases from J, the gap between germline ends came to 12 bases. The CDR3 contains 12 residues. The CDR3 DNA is TGTGCCAGTCTGGGTTCCTACTATGGCTACACCTTC. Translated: CASLGSYYGYTF.

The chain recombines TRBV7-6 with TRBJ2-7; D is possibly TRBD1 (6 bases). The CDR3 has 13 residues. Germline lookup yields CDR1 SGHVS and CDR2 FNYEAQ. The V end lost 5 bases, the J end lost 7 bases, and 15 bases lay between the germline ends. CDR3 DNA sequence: TGTGCCAGCAGCCTCGGACAGACAGGAGAGCAGTACTTC. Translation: CASSLGQTGEQYF.

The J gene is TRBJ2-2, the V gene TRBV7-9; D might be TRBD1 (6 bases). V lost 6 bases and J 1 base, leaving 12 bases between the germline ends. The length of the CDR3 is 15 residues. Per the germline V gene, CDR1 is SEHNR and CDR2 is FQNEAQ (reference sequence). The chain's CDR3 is CASRGGRGNTGELFF. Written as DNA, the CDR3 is TGTGCCAGCAGAGGGGGTCGAGGGAACACCGGGGAGCTGTTTTTT.